This paragraph reports one TCR beta chain. Its antigen remains unknown. Primers for the PCR totalled 60 Vbeta and 13 Jbeta. In the study's own analysis: Later reanalysis found 80 million or so unique TCR beta chains, 10 million to 14 million of them shared. Assay used: immunoSEQ multiplex PCR; TCRdb lists only in-frame clones, some missing. That table supplies the V and J calls and clone size; D and trimming were determined from the DNA. The data contain 120,000 or so clones, roughly 15% of them singletons. This sample was included in a study of cytomegalovirus exposure and HLA in healthy donors. Study-wide context: Earlier, about 179 million T cells were analyzed, and more than 100 million unique TCR beta sequences were found among them.

This cohort consisted of healthy bone marrow donors. Whole-study results and caveats: In an earlier analysis, most TCR beta V segments were productive about 90% or about 30% of the time.

V was cut by 8 bases and J by 3 bases, with 11 bases left in between. This CDR3 is 13 amino acids long. The germline V gene encodes CDR1 MNHEY and CDR2 SMNVEV (reference sequence). The rearrangement joins TRBV27 to TRBJ1-5, with a possible D match to TRBD1 (5 bases). The clonotype was recovered from a young woman in good health and CMV-seronegative. Material: PBMCs. CDR3 amino acids: CASHGGANQPQHF. The CDR3 nucleotides are TGTGCCAGCCACGGCGGGGCCAATCAGCCCCAGCATTTT.